A selection of T cell receptor beta chains follows, all from one sample in a study of liver allograft versus peripheral blood T cells. Each CDR3 protein is one row after TCRdb ran MiXCR on the reads. The repertoire holds about 9,200 distinct CDR3 sequences, with roughly a quarter as singletons. The receptors were sampled from a human patient who had a liver transplant. Some T cells here may be from the graft donor. CDR3s include the opening cysteine and the closing phenylalanine or tryptophan. The D gene is left open where the match is weak. A row's size may be missing; if present it is once, few, many or a size class.

>-|-|TRBJ2-3|TRBV19
CASSADRTDTQYF
TGTGCCAGTAGTGCCGACCGCACAGATACGCAGTATTTT
>few|TRBD2|TRBJ2-3|TRBV11-1
CASSPGTSGYTDTQYF
TGTGCCAGCAGCCCGGGGACTAGCGGGTACACAGATACGCAGTATTTT
>medium-sized|-|TRBJ1-2|TRBV19
CASSIAEGTYGYTF
TGTGCCAGTAGTATAGCTGAGGGAACCTATGGCTACACCTTC
>-|-|TRBJ2-7|TRBV29-1
CSVVGDGGYSYEQYF
TGCAGCGTTGTTGGGGACGGAGGTTACTCCTACGAGCAGTACTTC
>medium-sized|TRBD1|TRBJ1-4|TRBV9
CASSQRQGAGEKLFF
TGTGCCAGCAGCCAACGACAGGGGGCTGGAGAAAAACTGTTTTTT
>few|-|TRBJ1-5|TRBV20-1
CSARSQVSNQPQHF
TGCAGTGCTAGAAGTCAGGTTAGCAATCAGCCCCAGCATTTT
>once|TRBD1|TRBJ1-2|TRBV30
CAWSGGQGKRDYGYTF
TGTGCCTGGAGTGGAGGACAGGGGAAGAGGGACTATGGCTACACCTTC
>medium-sized|TRBD2|TRBJ2-3|TRBV11-2
CASSLDPSGDTDTQYF
TGTGCCAGCAGCTTAGACCCTAGCGGGGACACAGATACGCAGTATTTT
>-|-|TRBJ1-6|TRBV7-3
CASSFAGGDSPLHF
TGTGCCAGCAGCTTCGCCGGGGGGGATTCACCCCTCCACTTT
>medium-sized|-|TRBJ1-2|TRBV19
CASSSRYGAEGYTF
TGTGCCAGTAGTTCCCGCTACGGTGCTGAGGGCTACACCTTC
>medium-sized|TRBD2|TRBJ2-1|TRBV7-3
CASSWTRGDSEQFF
TGTGCCAGCAGCTGGACTAGAGGTGACAGTGAGCAGTTCTTC
>medium-sized|TRBD2|TRBJ2-3|TRBV6-6
CASSRYRLAGSTDTQYF
TGTGCCAGCAGCCGATACCGGCTAGCGGGATCCACAGATACGCAGTATTTT
>-|TRBD1|TRBJ1-2|TRBV20-1
CSAPPEGARGDYGYTF
TGCAGTGCTCCACCTGAGGGGGCCAGGGGGGACTATGGCTACACCTTC
>-|TRBD1|TRBJ1-1|TRBV18
CASSSGTGALNTEAFF
TGTGCCAGCTCCTCCGGGACAGGGGCATTGAACACTGAAGCTTTCTTT
>-|TRBD2|TRBJ2-1|TRBV7-3
CASSRRALAGVEEQFF
TGTGCCAGCAGCCGACGGGCGCTAGCGGGAGTGGAAGAGCAGTTCTTC
>-|TRBD1|TRBJ1-1|TRBV19
CASYETGMSTEAFF
TGTGCCAGCTATGAGACAGGGATGAGCACTGAAGCTTTCTTT
>medium-sized|-|TRBJ2-1|TRBV5-6
CASSAAGTPYNEQFF
TGTGCCAGCAGCGCGGCCGGCACACCTTACAATGAGCAGTTCTTC
>few|-|TRBJ1-6|TRBV3-1
CASSQDREDSPLHF
TGTGCCAGCAGCCAAGACAGGGAAGATTCACCCCTCCACTTT
>medium-sized|TRBD1|TRBJ2-3|TRBV18
CASSVQEGQASTDTQYF
TGTGCCAGCTCAGTCCAAGAGGGACAGGCAAGCACAGATACGCAGTATTTT
>medium-sized|-|TRBJ2-1|TRBV6-6
CASSLDGSYNEQFF
TGTGCCAGCAGTTTGGACGGCTCCTACAATGAGCAGTTCTTC
>many|TRBD1|TRBJ1-5|TRBV28
CASSLFRGLSNQPQHF
TGTGCCAGCAGTTTATTCAGGGGGTTGAGCAATCAGCCCCAGCATTTT
>-|TRBD1|TRBJ2-4|TRBV20-1
CSAGQAQNIQYF
TGCAGTGCCGGACAGGCACAAAACATTCAGTACTTC
>few|-|TRBJ1-5|TRBV20-1
CSAIRGSGNQPQHF
TGCAGTGCTATTAGGGGGTCAGGCAATCAGCCCCAGCATTTT
>-|-|TRBJ1-1|TRBV6-5
CASSYGSTEAFF
TGTGCCAGCAGTTACGGGAGCACTGAAGCTTTCTTT
>-|TRBD1|TRBJ1-5|TRBV28
CASSSGNRGLGNQPQHF
TGTGCCAGCAGTTCTGGAAACAGGGGGCTTGGCAATCAGCCCCAGCATTTT
>-|-|TRBJ1-3|TRBV5-6
CASSLERGGHTGNTIYF
TGTGCCAGCAGCTTGGAGCGCGGGGGTCACACTGGAAACACCATATATTTT
>many|TRBD2|TRBJ2-1|TRBV9
CASSLGLAGVWISYNEQFF
TGTGCCAGCAGCCTCGGACTAGCGGGAGTCTGGATCTCCTACAATGAGCAGTTCTTC
>once|-|TRBJ2-2|TRBV27
CASSPGPFSGGELFF
TGTGCCAGCAGCCCGGGACCGTTCTCCGGCGGGGAGCTGTTTTTT
>many|TRBD1|TRBJ2-5|TRBV29-1
CSVEGGQGRLGTQYF
TGCAGCGTTGAGGGAGGACAGGGGAGGTTAGGGACCCAGTACTTC
>medium-sized|-|TRBJ2-2|TRBV6-1
CASSAVGVVTGELFF
TGTGCCAGCAGTGCCGTAGGAGTGGTCACCGGGGAGCTGTTTTTT
>-|-|TRBJ2-1|TRBV6-1
CASTSTGVYNEQFF
TGTGCCAGCACGTCAACAGGAGTTTACAATGAGCAGTTCTTC
>medium-sized|TRBD1|TRBJ1-1|TRBV6-1
CASSENRGSSEAFF
TGTGCCAGCAGTGAAAACAGGGGAAGCTCTGAAGCTTTCTTT
>few|-|TRBJ2-2|TRBV6-1
CASGRDNTGELFF
TGTGCCTCCGGGCGGGATAACACCGGGGAGCTGTTTTTT
>-|TRBD1|TRBJ1-1|TRBV11-3
CASSLTGQNTEAFF
TGTGCCAGCAGCTTGACAGGGCAGAACACTGAAGCTTTCTTT
>-|-|TRBJ2-3|TRBV11-3
CASSLSRERTDTQYF
TGTGCCAGCAGCTTGTCACGGGAGCGCACAGATACGCAGTATTTT
>few|TRBD2|TRBJ2-5|TRBV19
CASSLLAEETQYF
TGTGCCAGTAGTCTACTAGCGGAGGAGACCCAGTACTTC
>-|-|TRBJ2-5|TRBV27
CASSSPLTGTQYF
TGTGCCAGCAGTTCTCCCTTAACAGGGACCCAGTACTTC